This T cell receptor beta chain came from a study of PD-L1 blockade in urothelial cancer. Study in general: When patients started atezolizumab around 2014, it was given at 1,200 mg intravenously every 3 weeks. Researchers found blood samples held a median of 141,255 T cells. Patients had been given 0 to 3 earlier chemotherapy regimens.

In germline, CDR1 is MNHEY, CDR2 SMNVEV (reference sequence). Deletions cut 6 bases from V and 5 bases from J, with 10 bases between. The CDR3 is 12 residues long. Assay used: immunoSEQ multiplex PCR; TCRdb lists only in-frame clones, some missing. This sample carries roughly 100,000 clones, roughly 85% of them seen once, and the ten largest clones take 8.4%. Regarding time point: peripheral blood 6 weeks after treatment start. The material sequenced was PBMCs, taken around atezolizumab (anti-PD-L1) treatment. The V gene is TRBV27, the J gene TRBJ2-5; D perhaps matches TRBD2 (5 bases). The origin of this receptor is a man aged 70-80 years with urothelial cancer. The CDR3 DNA is TGTGCCAGCAGCCCCACGGGGGAGACCCAGTACTTC. Protein: CASSPTGETQYF.